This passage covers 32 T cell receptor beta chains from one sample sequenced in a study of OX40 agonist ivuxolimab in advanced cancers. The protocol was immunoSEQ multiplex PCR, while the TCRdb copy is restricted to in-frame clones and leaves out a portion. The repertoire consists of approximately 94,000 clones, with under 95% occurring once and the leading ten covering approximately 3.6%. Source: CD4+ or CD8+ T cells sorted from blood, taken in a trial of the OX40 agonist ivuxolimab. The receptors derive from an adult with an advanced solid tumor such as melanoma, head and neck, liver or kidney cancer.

The CDR3 here is CSVVWGVNTEAFF. For the CDR3, the DNA is TGCAGCGTTGTATGGGGCGTGAACACTGAAGCTTTCTTT. The chain recombines TRBV29-1 with TRBJ1-1, with TRBD1 as a possible D gene (5 bases). CDR1 and CDR2 from the germline V gene are SQVTM and ANQGSEA. This CDR3 has 13 residues. V shed 4 bases and J shed 0 bases, with 9 bases lying between them.

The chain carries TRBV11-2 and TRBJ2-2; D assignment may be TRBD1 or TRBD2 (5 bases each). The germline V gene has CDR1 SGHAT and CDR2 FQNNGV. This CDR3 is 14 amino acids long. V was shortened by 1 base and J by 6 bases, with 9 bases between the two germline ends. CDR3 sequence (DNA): TGTGCCAGCAGCTTAGCGGTGGGGGCCGGGGAGCTGTTTTTT. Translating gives CASSLAVGAGELFF.

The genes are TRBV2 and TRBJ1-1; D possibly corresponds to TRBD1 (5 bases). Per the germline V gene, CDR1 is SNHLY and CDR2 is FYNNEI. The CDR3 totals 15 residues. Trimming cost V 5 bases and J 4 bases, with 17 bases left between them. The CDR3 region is CASSPTTGGGTEAFF. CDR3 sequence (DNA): TGTGCCAGCAGTCCAACGACGGGGGGTGGCACTGAAGCTTTCTTT.

The chain's CDR3 is CASGSADSSYNEQFF. The CDR3, as DNA: TGTGCTAGTGGGTCCGCGGACAGCTCCTACAATGAGCAGTTCTTC. V gene TRBV12-5 combines with J gene TRBJ2-1; weak D call: TRBD1 (6 bases). V lost 6 bases to trimming and J lost 0 bases, with 12 bases between them. Germline V CDR1 and CDR2: LGHNT, FRNRAP. This CDR3 has 15 residues. Based on the CDR3 plus reference TRBV12-5 and TRBJ2-1, the full variable domain is DARVTQTPRHKVTEMGQEVTMRCQPILGHNTVFWYRQTMMQGLELLAYFRNRAPLDDSGMPKDRFSAEMPDATLATLKIQPSEPRDSAVYFCASGSADSSYNEQFFGPGTRLTVL.

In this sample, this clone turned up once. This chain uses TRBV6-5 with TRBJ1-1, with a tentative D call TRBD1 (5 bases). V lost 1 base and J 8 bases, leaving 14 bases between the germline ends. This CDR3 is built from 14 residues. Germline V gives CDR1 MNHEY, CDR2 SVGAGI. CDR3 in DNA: TGTGCCAGCAGTTACTGGGGCCAAGGGTCGGAAGCTTTCTTT. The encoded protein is CASSYWGQGSEAFF.

The CDR3 DNA sequence: TGTGCCAGCAGCTACCTTGGGGGGATTGGAGGCTACACCTTC. Its translation is CASSYLGGIGGYTF. The rearrangement joins TRBV7-9 to TRBJ1-2, with D maybe TRBD1 (5 bases). Trimming took off 4 bases at V and 8 bases at J, with 17 bases between the two ends. Germline values: CDR1 SEHNR, CDR2 FQNEAQ (reference sequence). The CDR3 has 14 amino acids. The full variable domain, rest sourced from reference TRBV7-9 and TRBJ1-2, is DTGVSQNPRHKITKRGQNVTFRCDPISEHNRLYWYRQTLGQGPEFLTYFQNEAQLEKSRLLSDRFSAERPKGSFSTLEIQRTEQGDSAMYLCASSYLGGIGGYTFGSGTRLTVV.

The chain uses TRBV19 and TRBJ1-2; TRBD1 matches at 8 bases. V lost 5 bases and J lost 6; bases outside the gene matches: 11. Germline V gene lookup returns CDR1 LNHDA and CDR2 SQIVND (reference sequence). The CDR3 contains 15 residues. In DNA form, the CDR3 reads TGTGCCAGTAGTTTCAGGACAGGGCCCCTAAATGGCTACACCTTC. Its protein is CASSFRTGPLNGYTF.

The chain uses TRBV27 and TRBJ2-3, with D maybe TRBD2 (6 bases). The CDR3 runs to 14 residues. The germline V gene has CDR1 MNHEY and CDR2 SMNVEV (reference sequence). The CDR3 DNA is TGTTCATCCCGCCCTAGCGCCGGTTTAGATACGCAGTATTTT. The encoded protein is CSSRPSAGLDTQYF.

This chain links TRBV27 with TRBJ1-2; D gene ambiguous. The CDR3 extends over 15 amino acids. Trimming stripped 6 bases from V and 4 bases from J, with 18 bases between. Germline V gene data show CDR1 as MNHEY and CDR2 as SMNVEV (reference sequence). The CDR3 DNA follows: TGTGCCAGCAGCCGCGGCCCGTCAGGATCCTATGGCTACACCTTC. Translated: CASSRGPSGSYGYTF.

The CDR3 spells CASSSRDRRAYEQYF. The CDR3 DNA reads as TGTGCCAGCAGTTCCCGGGACCGGCGTGCCTACGAGCAGTACTTC. This chain uses TRBV27 with TRBJ2-7; D possibly uses TRBD1 or TRBD2 (5 bases each). The V end was cut by 4 bases, the J end by 2 bases, with 15 bases between. Germline CDR1 is MNHEY and CDR2 is SMNVEV (reference sequence). The CDR3 has 15 amino acids.

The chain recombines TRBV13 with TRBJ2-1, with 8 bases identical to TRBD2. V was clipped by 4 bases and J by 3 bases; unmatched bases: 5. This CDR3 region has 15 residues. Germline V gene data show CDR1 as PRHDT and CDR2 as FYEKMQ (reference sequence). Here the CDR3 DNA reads TGTGCCAGCAGCTCAGGACTAGCCAGCTACAATGAGCAGTTCTTC. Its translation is CASSSGLASYNEQFF.

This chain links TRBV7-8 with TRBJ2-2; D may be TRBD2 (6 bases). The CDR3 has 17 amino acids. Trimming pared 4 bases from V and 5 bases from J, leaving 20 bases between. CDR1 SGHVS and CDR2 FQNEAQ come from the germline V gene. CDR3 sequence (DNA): TGTGCCAGCAGCTCCGCGGGCCAGAGGGCGGGGACCGGGGAGCTGTTTTTT. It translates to CASSSAGQRAGTGELFF.

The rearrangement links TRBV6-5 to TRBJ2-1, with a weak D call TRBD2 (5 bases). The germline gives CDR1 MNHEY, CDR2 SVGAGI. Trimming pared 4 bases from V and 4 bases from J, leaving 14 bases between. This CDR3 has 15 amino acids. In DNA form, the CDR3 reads TGTGCCAGCAGTTTGACCTGGGGAGTTTACAATGAGCAGTTCTTC. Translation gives CASSLTWGVYNEQFF.

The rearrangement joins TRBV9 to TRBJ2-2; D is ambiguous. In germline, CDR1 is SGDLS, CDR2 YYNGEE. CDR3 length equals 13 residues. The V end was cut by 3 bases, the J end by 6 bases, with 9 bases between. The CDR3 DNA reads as TGTGCCAGCAGCGCCAATGGGGCCGGGGAGCTGTTTTTT. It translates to CASSANGAGELFF.

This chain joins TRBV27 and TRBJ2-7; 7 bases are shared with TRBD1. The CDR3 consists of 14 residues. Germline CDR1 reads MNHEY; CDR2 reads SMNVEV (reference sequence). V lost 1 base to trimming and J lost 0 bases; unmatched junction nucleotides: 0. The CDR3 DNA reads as TGTGCCAGCAGTTTATGGGACAGCTCCTACGAGCAGTACTTC. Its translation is CASSLWDSSYEQYF.

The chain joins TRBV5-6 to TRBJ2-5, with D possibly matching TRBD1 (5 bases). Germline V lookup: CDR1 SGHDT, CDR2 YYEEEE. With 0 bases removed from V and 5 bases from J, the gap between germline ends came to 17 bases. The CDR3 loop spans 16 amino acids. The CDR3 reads CASSLETAGYGETQYF. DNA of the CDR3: TGTGCCAGCAGCTTGGAAACCGCAGGGTACGGGGAGACCCAGTACTTC.

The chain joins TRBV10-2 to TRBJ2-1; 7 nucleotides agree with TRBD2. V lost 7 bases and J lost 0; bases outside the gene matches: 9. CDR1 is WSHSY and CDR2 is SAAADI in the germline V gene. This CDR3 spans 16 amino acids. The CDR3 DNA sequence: TGCGCCAGCACCACCTGGCGGGAGAGCTCCTACAATGAGCAGTTCTTC. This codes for CASTTWRESSYNEQFF.

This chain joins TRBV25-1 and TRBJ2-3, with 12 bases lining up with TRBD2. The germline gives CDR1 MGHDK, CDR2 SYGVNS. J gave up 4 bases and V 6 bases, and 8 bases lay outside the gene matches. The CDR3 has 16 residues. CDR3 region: CASSPWGLAGADTQYF. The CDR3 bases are TGTGCCAGCAGCCCTTGGGGACTAGCGGGCGCAGATACGCAGTATTTT.

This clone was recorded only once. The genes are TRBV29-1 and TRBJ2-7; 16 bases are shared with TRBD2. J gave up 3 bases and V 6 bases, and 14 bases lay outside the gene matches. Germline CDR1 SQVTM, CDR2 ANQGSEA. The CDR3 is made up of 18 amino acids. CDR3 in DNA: TGCAGCGTGGGGACTAGCGGGAGGGCCCGATCCGGGAACTACGAGCAGTACTTC. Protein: CSVGTSGRARSGNYEQYF.

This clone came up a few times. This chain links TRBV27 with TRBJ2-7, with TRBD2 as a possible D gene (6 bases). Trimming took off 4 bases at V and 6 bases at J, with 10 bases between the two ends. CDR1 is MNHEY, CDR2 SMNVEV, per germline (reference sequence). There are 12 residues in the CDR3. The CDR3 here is CASSSAGTEQYF. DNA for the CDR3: TGTGCCAGCAGTTCCGCGGGGACCGAGCAGTACTTC.

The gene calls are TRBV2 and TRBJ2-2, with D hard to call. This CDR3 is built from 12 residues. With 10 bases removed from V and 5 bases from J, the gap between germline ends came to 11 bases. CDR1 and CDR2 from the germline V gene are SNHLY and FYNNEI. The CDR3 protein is CATLSKTGELFF. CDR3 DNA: TGTGCCACCCTATCCAAAACCGGGGAGCTGTTTTTT.

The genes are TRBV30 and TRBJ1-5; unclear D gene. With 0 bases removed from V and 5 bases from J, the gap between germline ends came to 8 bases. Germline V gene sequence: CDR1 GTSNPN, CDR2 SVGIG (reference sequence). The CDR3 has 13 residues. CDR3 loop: CAWSVRVDQPQHF. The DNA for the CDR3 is TGTGCCTGGAGTGTACGGGTAGATCAGCCCCAGCATTTT. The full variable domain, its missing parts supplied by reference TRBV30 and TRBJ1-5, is SQTIHQWPATLVQPVGSPLSLECTVEGTSNPNLYWYRQAAGRGLQLLFYSVGIGQISSEVPQNLSASRPQDRQFILSSKKLLLSDSGFYLCAWSVRVDQPQHFGDGTRLSIL.

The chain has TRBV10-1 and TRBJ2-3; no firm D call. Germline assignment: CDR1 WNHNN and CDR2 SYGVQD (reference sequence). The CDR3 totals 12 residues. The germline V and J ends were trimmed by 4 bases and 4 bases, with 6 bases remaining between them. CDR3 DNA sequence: TGCGCCAGCAGTGGGCCGGCAGATACGCAGTATTTT. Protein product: CASSGPADTQYF.

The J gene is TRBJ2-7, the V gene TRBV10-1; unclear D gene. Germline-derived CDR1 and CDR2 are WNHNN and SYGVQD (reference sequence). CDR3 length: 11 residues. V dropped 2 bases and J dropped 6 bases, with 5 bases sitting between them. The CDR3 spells CASSELSEQYF. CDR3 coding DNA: TGCGCCAGCAGTGAGCTAAGCGAGCAGTACTTC.

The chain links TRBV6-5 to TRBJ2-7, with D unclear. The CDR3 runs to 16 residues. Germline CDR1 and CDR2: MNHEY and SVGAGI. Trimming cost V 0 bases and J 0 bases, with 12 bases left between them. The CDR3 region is CASSYSRTSYSYEQYF. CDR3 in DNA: TGTGCCAGCAGTTACTCGAGAACATCCTACTCCTACGAGCAGTACTTC.

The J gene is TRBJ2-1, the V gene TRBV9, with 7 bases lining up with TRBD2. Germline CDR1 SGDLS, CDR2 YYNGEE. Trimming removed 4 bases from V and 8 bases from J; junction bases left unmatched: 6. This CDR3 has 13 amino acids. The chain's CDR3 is CASSHGGFDEQFF. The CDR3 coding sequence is TGTGCCAGCAGCCACGGGGGGTTCGATGAGCAGTTCTTC.

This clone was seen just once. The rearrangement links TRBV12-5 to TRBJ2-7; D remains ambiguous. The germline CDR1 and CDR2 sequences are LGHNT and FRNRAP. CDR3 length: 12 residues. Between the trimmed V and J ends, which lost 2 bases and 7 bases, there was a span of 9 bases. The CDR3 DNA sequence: TGTGCTAGTGGTTTGCCCCCGGGTGAGCAGTACTTC. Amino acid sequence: CASGLPPGEQYF.

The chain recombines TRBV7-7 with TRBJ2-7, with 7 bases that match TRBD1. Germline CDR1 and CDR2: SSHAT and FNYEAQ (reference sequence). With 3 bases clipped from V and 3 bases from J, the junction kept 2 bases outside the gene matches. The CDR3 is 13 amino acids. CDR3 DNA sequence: TGTGCCAGCAGCTTGGGACAGAACTACGAGCAGTACTTC. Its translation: CASSLGQNYEQYF.

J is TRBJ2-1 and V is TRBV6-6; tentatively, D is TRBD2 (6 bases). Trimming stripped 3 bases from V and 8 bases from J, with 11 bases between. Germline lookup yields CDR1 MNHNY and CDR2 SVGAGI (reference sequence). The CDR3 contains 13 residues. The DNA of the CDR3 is TGTGCCAGCAGTTATGGGTCGGGAGATGAGCAGTTCTTC. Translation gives CASSYGSGDEQFF.

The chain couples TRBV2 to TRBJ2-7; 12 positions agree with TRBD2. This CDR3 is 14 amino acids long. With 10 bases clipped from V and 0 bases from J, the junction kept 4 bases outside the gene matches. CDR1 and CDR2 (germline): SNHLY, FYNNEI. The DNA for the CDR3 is TGTGCCACCAGGACTAGCGGGACCTCCTACGAGCAGTACTTC. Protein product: CATRTSGTSYEQYF.

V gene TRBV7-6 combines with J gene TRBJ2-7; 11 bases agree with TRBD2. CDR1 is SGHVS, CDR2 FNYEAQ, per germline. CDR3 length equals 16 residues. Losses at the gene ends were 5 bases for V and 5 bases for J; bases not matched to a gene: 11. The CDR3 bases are TGTGCCAGCAGCCCCGTAGCGGGAGGGCCTGTTGACGAGCAGTACTTC. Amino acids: CASSPVAGGPVDEQYF.

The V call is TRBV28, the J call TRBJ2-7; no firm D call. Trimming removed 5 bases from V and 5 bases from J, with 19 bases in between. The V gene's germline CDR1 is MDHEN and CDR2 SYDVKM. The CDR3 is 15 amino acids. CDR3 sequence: CASSPLMGILDEQYF. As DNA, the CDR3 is TGTGCCAGCAGTCCGCTAATGGGTATTCTCGACGAGCAGTACTTC.